This T cell receptor beta chain was captured by sequencing in a study of monozygotic twins with cystic fibrosis. Study findings and constraints: Low clonality (median around 0.0095) suggested a mostly naive repertoire.

Measured with immunoSEQ multiplex PCR; TCRdb has only the in-frame clones, and not every one. The data show roughly 32,000 clones, around 96% seen once. The CDR3 extends over 16 amino acids. The V and J ends lost 1 base and 1 base respectively, with 12 bases between them. Per germline, CDR1 SGHDN and CDR2 FVKESK. For this clone: What it recognizes is unknown.

Sequencing was performed on blood. The clonotype originates from a girl aged 2-9 years with cystic fibrosis. The gene calls are TRBV14 and TRBJ2-3; the D gene could be TRBD1 or TRBD2 (5 bases each). The CDR3 coding sequence is TGTGCCAGCAGCCAAGGGAAAGGGGACGGCACAGATACGCAGTATTTT. Its protein product is CASSQGKGDGTDTQYF.